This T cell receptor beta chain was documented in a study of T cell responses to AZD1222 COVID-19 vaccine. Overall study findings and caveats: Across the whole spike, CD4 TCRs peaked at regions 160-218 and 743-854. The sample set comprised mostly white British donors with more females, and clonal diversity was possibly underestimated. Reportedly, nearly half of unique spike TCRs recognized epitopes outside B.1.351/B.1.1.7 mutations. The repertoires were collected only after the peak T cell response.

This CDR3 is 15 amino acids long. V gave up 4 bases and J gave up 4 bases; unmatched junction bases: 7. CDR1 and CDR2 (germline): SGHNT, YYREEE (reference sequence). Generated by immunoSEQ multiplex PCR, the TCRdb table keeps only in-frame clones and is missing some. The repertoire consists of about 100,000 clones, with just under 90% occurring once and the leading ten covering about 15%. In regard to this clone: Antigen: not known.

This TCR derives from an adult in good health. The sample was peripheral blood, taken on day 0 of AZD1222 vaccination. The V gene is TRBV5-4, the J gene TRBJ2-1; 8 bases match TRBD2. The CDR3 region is CASSIGTSGYNEQFF. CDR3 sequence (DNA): TGTGCCAGCAGCATAGGCACTAGCGGTTACAATGAGCAGTTCTTC.